This is a list of T cell receptor beta chains from one sample in a study of shared clonotypes between healthy human individuals. TCRdb's copy holds only in-frame clones and misses some; the assay was immunoSEQ multiplex PCR. In the table there are some 2.4 million clones, more than 85% of which are singletons. Sample: naive CD4+ T cells from PBMCs. These receptors all stem from a man aged 18-30 years in good health. Some clones in this sample may be carry-over from other donors' samples. Each CDR3 is given with its conserved first and last residue. A D gene is named only where the DNA matches it firmly. Some rows have no size entry. The others give once, few or many, or a class for an expanded clone.

NA	TRBV28	NA	TRBJ2-3	CASSEVVGPDTQYF	TGTGCCAGCAGCGAGGTCGTGGGGCCAGATACGCAGTATTTT
NA	TRBV2	once	TRBJ2-7	CASGQAYEQYF	TGTGCCAGCGGCCAGGCGTACGAGCAGTACTTC
NA	TRBV18	once	TRBJ1-1	CASSPVRGTEAFF	TGTGCCAGCTCACCAGTGAGGGGCACTGAAGCTTTCTTT
TRBD1	TRBV11-3	NA	TRBJ2-7	CASSSTGNEQYF	TGTGCCAGCAGCTCGACAGGGAACGAGCAGTACTTC
NA	TRBV28	NA	TRBJ2-7	CASSTPQGSNEQYF	TGTGCCAGCAGTACTCCGCAGGGCTCCAACGAGCAGTACTTC
NA	TRBV6-6	once	TRBJ2-4	CASSYEPKNIQYF	TGTGCCAGCAGTTACGAACCTAAAAACATTCAGTACTTC
NA	TRBV18	few	TRBJ1-2	CASSNRQDHGYTF	TGTGCCAGCTCAAACAGACAGGATCATGGCTACACCTTC
TRBD1	TRBV4-2	NA	TRBJ2-5	CASSSYGTGGEETQYF	TGTGCCAGCAGTTCTTATGGGACAGGGGGAGAGGAGACCCAGTACTTC
TRBD2	TRBV14	once	TRBJ2-5	CASSRLSGRALETQYF	TGTGCCAGCAGCCGTCTGAGCGGGAGGGCCCTGGAGACCCAGTACTTC
NA	TRBV7-2	once	TRBJ2-7	CASSLGSGPNYEQYF	TGTGCCAGCAGCTTAGGGTCTGGTCCCAACTACGAGCAGTACTTC
TRBD1	TRBV15	NA	TRBJ1-5	CATSRDPGTGWSNQPQHF	TGTGCCACCAGCAGAGATCCCGGGACAGGATGGAGCAATCAGCCCCAGCATTTT
NA	TRBV5-1	NA	TRBJ2-2	CASSRDHTGELFF	TGCGCCAGCAGCCGGGATCACACCGGGGAGCTGTTTTTT
NA	TRBV27	NA	TRBJ2-1	CASSPGGLPGSYNEQFF	TGTGCCAGCAGTCCAGGCGGCCTCCCAGGCTCCTACAATGAGCAGTTCTTC
TRBD1	TRBV11-3	NA	TRBJ2-2	CASSSTGTGVRRAGELFF	TGTGCCAGCAGCTCGACCGGGACAGGGGTTCGAAGAGCCGGGGAGCTGTTTTTT
NA	TRBV28	NA	TRBJ1-4	CASSKGHNEKLFF	TGTGCCAGCAGTAAGGGCCATAATGAAAAACTGTTTTTT
TRBD2	TRBV11-2	NA	TRBJ2-7	CASSPRGVAEQYF	TGTGCCAGCAGCCCTCGGGGGGTAGCCGAGCAGTACTTC
TRBD2	TRBV2	NA	TRBJ2-2	CASRWSGLAGWRGSGTGELFF	TGTGCCAGCAGATGGTCGGGACTAGCGGGATGGAGGGGATCTGGGACCGGGGAGCTGTTTTTT
NA	TRBV18	NA	TRBJ2-2	CASSPLFTGELFF	TGTGCCAGCTCACCATTATTCACCGGGGAGCTGTTTTTT
NA	TRBV7-3	NA	TRBJ2-2	CASSFGGTANTGELFF	TGTGCCAGCAGCTTCGGCGGGACAGCGAACACCGGGGAGCTGTTTTTT
NA	TRBV6-5	NA	TRBJ1-3	CASSRGLSGNTIYF	TGTGCCAGCTCCCGGGGCCTCTCTGGAAACACCATATATTTT
NA	TRBV6-6	NA	TRBJ1-2	CASTPQKGIGYTF	TGTGCCAGCACCCCCCAAAAGGGAATTGGCTACACCTTC
NA	TRBV7-3	NA	TRBJ2-1	CASSLTPYNEQFF	TGTGCCAGCAGCTTAACTCCATACAATGAGCAGTTCTTC
TRBD1	TRBV6-1	NA	TRBJ1-2	CASSVWTGDGYTF	TGTGCCAGCAGTGTTTGGACAGGGGATGGCTACACCTTC
TRBD2	TRBV6-6	NA	TRBJ2-5	CASRPLAGGETQYF	TGTGCCAGCAGGCCCCTAGCGGGAGGGGAGACCCAGTACTTC
NA	TRBV19	NA	TRBJ1-1	CASSRLAGRNTEAFF	TGTGCCAGTAGTAGGTTGGCAGGGCGGAACACTGAAGCTTTCTTT
NA	TRBV11-2	NA	TRBJ2-1	CASIPRWVERNNEQFF	TGTGCCAGCATCCCCCGGTGGGTGGAACGAAACAATGAGCAGTTCTTC
NA	TRBV28	NA	TRBJ1-5	CASSLSSQPQHF	TGTGCCAGCAGTTTATCAAGTCAGCCCCAGCATTTT
TRBD1	TRBV4-1	NA	TRBJ1-4	CASSQDQGANEKLFF	TGCGCCAGCAGCCAAGATCAGGGGGCGAATGAAAAACTGTTTTTT